This is a list of T cell receptor beta chains from one sample in a study of cytomegalovirus exposure and HLA in healthy donors. Assay: immunoSEQ multiplex PCR; the TCRdb copy retains only in-frame clones and omits some. The sample records roughly 150,000 clones, roughly 86% being singletons. Sequencing was performed on PBMCs. These receptors came from a woman in her late teens or twenties in good health and CMV-seropositive. Both conserved end residues are part of each CDR3. Fields, in order: J gene, V gene, D gene, clone size, CDR3 DNA, CDR3 protein. D genes are given only for firm matches. Where a row states a size, it is once, few, many or the class of an expanded clone; other rows omit it.

j_call: TRBJ1-5
v_call: TRBV6-4
d_call: -
clone_size: few
cdr3_nt: TGTGCCAGCAGCGCTGACATGACCAATCAGCCCCAGCATTTT
cdr3_aa: CASSADMTNQPQHF

j_call: TRBJ2-1
v_call: TRBV25-1
d_call: TRBD2
clone_size: -
cdr3_nt: TGTGCCAGCAGTCCCTGGGGGCGGGAGGGCCGGAATGAGCAGTTCTTC
cdr3_aa: CASSPWGREGRNEQFF

j_call: TRBJ1-3
v_call: TRBV28
d_call: -
clone_size: -
cdr3_nt: TGTGCCAGCAGTACGCCAGCTGGAAACACCATATATTTT
cdr3_aa: CASSTPAGNTIYF

j_call: TRBJ1-5
v_call: TRBV13
d_call: -
clone_size: -
cdr3_nt: TGTGCCAGCAGCGCGGGGCAGGTCGGGCAGCCCCAGCATTTT
cdr3_aa: CASSAGQVGQPQHF

j_call: TRBJ2-7
v_call: TRBV11-3
d_call: TRBD2
clone_size: -
cdr3_nt: TGTGCCAGCACTCGAAGTAGCGGGAGCTACGAGCAGTACTTC
cdr3_aa: CASTRSSGSYEQYF

j_call: TRBJ1-2
v_call: TRBV27
d_call: TRBD1
clone_size: once
cdr3_nt: TGTGCCAGCAGTTTATTTATTGGACAGGGGTTTAATGGCTACACCTTC
cdr3_aa: CASSLFIGQGFNGYTF

j_call: TRBJ2-6
v_call: TRBV7-3
d_call: -
clone_size: -
cdr3_nt: TGTGCCAGCACCGGGTCTGGGGCCAACGTCCTGACTTTC
cdr3_aa: CASTGSGANVLTF

j_call: TRBJ2-7
v_call: TRBV27
d_call: TRBD2
clone_size: -
cdr3_nt: TGTGCCAGCAGACTAGCGGGAGTAGGTCCCACCTACGAGCAGTACTTC
cdr3_aa: CASRLAGVGPTYEQYF

j_call: TRBJ2-1
v_call: TRBV5-1
d_call: TRBD2
clone_size: -
cdr3_nt: TGCGCCAGCAGCTTGGTACTAGCGGGAAATGAGCAGTTCTTC
cdr3_aa: CASSLVLAGNEQFF

j_call: TRBJ2-2
v_call: TRBV9
d_call: TRBD2
clone_size: few
cdr3_nt: TGTGCCAGCAGCGTAGATCTTAGCGGGAGTCTGTTTTTT
cdr3_aa: CASSVDLSGSLFF

j_call: TRBJ1-5
v_call: TRBV11-3
d_call: TRBD1
clone_size: -
cdr3_nt: TGTGCCAGCAGCTCAGGGGGCAGCCAGCCCCAGCATTTT
cdr3_aa: CASSSGGSQPQHF

j_call: TRBJ2-1
v_call: TRBV27
d_call: -
clone_size: -
cdr3_nt: TGTGCCAGCAGTTGGGCGCGATCCTACAATGAGCAGTTCTTC
cdr3_aa: CASSWARSYNEQFF

j_call: TRBJ2-7
v_call: TRBV6-5
d_call: -
clone_size: few
cdr3_nt: TGTGCCAGCACGCACAACTCAGGGGGGATGAACGAGCAGTACTTC
cdr3_aa: CASTHNSGGMNEQYF

j_call: TRBJ2-2
v_call: TRBV7-9
d_call: -
clone_size: -
cdr3_nt: TGTGCCAGCAGCTTAGCGGATGCGGGTGTAAACGGGGAGCTGTTTTTT
cdr3_aa: CASSLADAGVNGELFF

j_call: TRBJ2-5
v_call: TRBV19
d_call: TRBD1
clone_size: -
cdr3_nt: TGTGCCAGTAGTTCACCGGGACAGGGGGCTTCTGAGACCCAGTACTTC
cdr3_aa: CASSSPGQGASETQYF

j_call: TRBJ2-7
v_call: TRBV7-9
d_call: TRBD2
clone_size: -
cdr3_nt: TGTGCCAGCAGCGCCGGAACTAGCGGACTTGACGAGCAGTACTTC
cdr3_aa: CASSAGTSGLDEQYF

j_call: TRBJ2-2
v_call: TRBV30
d_call: -
clone_size: -
cdr3_nt: TGTGCCTGGAGTGTACTCGTCGCTTCCGGGGAGCTGTTTTTT
cdr3_aa: CAWSVLVASGELFF

j_call: TRBJ2-2
v_call: TRBV19
d_call: TRBD1
clone_size: once
cdr3_nt: TGTGCCAGTAGTTCTCAGACAGGGAGTAATACCGGGGAGCTGTTTTTT
cdr3_aa: CASSSQTGSNTGELFF

j_call: TRBJ2-4
v_call: TRBV5-4
d_call: TRBD1
clone_size: -
cdr3_nt: TGTGCCAGCAGCGGACAGGGAGCCAAAAACATTCAGTACTTC
cdr3_aa: CASSGQGAKNIQYF

j_call: TRBJ1-4
v_call: TRBV7-2
d_call: TRBD1
clone_size: -
cdr3_nt: TGTGCCAGCAGCCAACAGGGGACTAATGAAAAACTGTTTTTT
cdr3_aa: CASSQQGTNEKLFF

j_call: TRBJ2-1
v_call: TRBV6-5
d_call: TRBD2
clone_size: -
cdr3_nt: TGTGCCAGCAGCCTGACGACTAGCGGAAACAATGAGCAGTTCTTC
cdr3_aa: CASSLTTSGNNEQFF

j_call: TRBJ2-2
v_call: TRBV27
d_call: -
clone_size: -
cdr3_nt: TGTGCCAGCAGTTCAGGCATATGGCGGGATCATAGGGAGCTGTTTTTT
cdr3_aa: CASSSGIWRDHRELFF

j_call: TRBJ2-2
v_call: TRBV6-5
d_call: TRBD1
clone_size: -
cdr3_nt: TGTGCCAGCAGTTACCTGGACAGGGCCGGGGAGCTGTTTTTT
cdr3_aa: CASSYLDRAGELFF

j_call: TRBJ1-5
v_call: TRBV7-2
d_call: -
clone_size: -
cdr3_nt: TGTGCCAGCAGCTTAGCGCTCGGGAGCAATCAGCCCCAGCATTTT
cdr3_aa: CASSLALGSNQPQHF

j_call: TRBJ1-1
v_call: TRBV7-9
d_call: -
clone_size: -
cdr3_nt: TGTGCCAGCAGCTTAGAGGACAGATTGAACACTGAAGCTTTCTTT
cdr3_aa: CASSLEDRLNTEAFF

j_call: TRBJ1-1
v_call: TRBV6-1
d_call: -
clone_size: -
cdr3_nt: TGTGCCAGCAGTGAAAGGAGTACTGAAGCTTTCTTT
cdr3_aa: CASSERSTEAFF

j_call: TRBJ1-2
v_call: TRBV5-4
d_call: -
clone_size: once
cdr3_nt: TGTGCCAGCAGCTTGTATCGGGGGGCAGGCTATGGCTACACCTTC
cdr3_aa: CASSLYRGAGYGYTF

j_call: TRBJ2-1
v_call: TRBV10-3
d_call: -
clone_size: -
cdr3_nt: TGTGCCACTCAAACATGGGAGAGGACCTTCAATGAGCAGTTCTTC
cdr3_aa: CATQTWERTFNEQFF

j_call: TRBJ2-2
v_call: TRBV2
d_call: TRBD2
clone_size: -
cdr3_nt: TGTGCCAGCAATCGCGGGAGTGGTACCGGGGAGCTGTTTTTT
cdr3_aa: CASNRGSGTGELFF

j_call: TRBJ2-5
v_call: TRBV7-8
d_call: TRBD1
clone_size: -
cdr3_nt: TGTGCCAGCAGCTTCTCAGGGGGCCAATACCAAGAGACCCAGTACTTC
cdr3_aa: CASSFSGGQYQETQYF

j_call: TRBJ2-3
v_call: TRBV11-2
d_call: -
clone_size: -
cdr3_nt: TGTGCCAGCAGCTTAGATCTTCAGGATACGCAGTATTTT
cdr3_aa: CASSLDLQDTQYF

j_call: TRBJ1-2
v_call: TRBV5-6
d_call: TRBD1
clone_size: -
cdr3_nt: TGTGCCAGCAGCCCACGGACAGGAGGGGGGTATGGCTACACCTTC
cdr3_aa: CASSPRTGGGYGYTF

j_call: TRBJ2-7
v_call: TRBV27
d_call: TRBD2
clone_size: -
cdr3_nt: TGTGCCAGCAGACCGGGACTAGCGGACTACGAGCAGTACTTC
cdr3_aa: CASRPGLADYEQYF

j_call: TRBJ2-2
v_call: TRBV2
d_call: TRBD2
clone_size: -
cdr3_nt: TGTGCCAGCTGGAGGGGCAGGCTAGCGGGGGCCGGGGAGCTGTTTTTT
cdr3_aa: CASWRGRLAGAGELFF

j_call: TRBJ2-7
v_call: TRBV6-5
d_call: TRBD2
clone_size: -
cdr3_nt: TGTGCCAGCAGTCACCGACTAGCCGAGGGGAGCGAGCAGTACTTC
cdr3_aa: CASSHRLAEGSEQYF

j_call: TRBJ1-2
v_call: TRBV18
d_call: TRBD1
clone_size: -
cdr3_nt: TGTGCCAGCTCCCCGGGACAGGAGATTACCTTGGGTGGCTACACCTTC
cdr3_aa: CASSPGQEITLGGYTF

j_call: TRBJ2-6
v_call: TRBV7-3
d_call: -
clone_size: -
cdr3_nt: TGTGCCAGCAGCTCCTCCCTGGGGGCCAACGTCCTGACTTTC
cdr3_aa: CASSSSLGANVLTF

j_call: TRBJ2-7
v_call: TRBV5-1
d_call: TRBD2
clone_size: -
cdr3_nt: TGCGCCAGCAGCTTGGGCAGCGGGAGGAGGAACGAGCAGTACTTC
cdr3_aa: CASSLGSGRRNEQYF

j_call: TRBJ1-5
v_call: TRBV19
d_call: TRBD1
clone_size: -
cdr3_nt: TGTGCCAGTAGTAGGTCTCCAGGGGGCGGTCAGCCCCAGCATTTT
cdr3_aa: CASSRSPGGGQPQHF

j_call: TRBJ1-3
v_call: TRBV7-8
d_call: TRBD1
clone_size: -
cdr3_nt: TGTGCCAGCAGCCCCCCAGGGGGGGGAAACACCATATATTTT
cdr3_aa: CASSPPGGGNTIYF

j_call: TRBJ1-1
v_call: TRBV18
d_call: -
clone_size: -
cdr3_nt: TGTGCCAGTACAGGGTTGGGCACTGAAGCTTTCTTT
cdr3_aa: CASTGLGTEAFF

j_call: TRBJ1-3
v_call: TRBV19
d_call: TRBD1
clone_size: -
cdr3_nt: TGTGCCAGTCGACGACAGGGTCAGGGGGCCTCTGGAAACACCATATATTTT
cdr3_aa: CASRRQGQGASGNTIYF

j_call: TRBJ1-1
v_call: TRBV6-5
d_call: -
clone_size: -
cdr3_nt: TGTGCCAGCAGTCGCCCCGGTCTAGCGAACACTGAAGCTTTCTTT
cdr3_aa: CASSRPGLANTEAFF

j_call: TRBJ2-7
v_call: TRBV6-6
d_call: TRBD2
clone_size: -
cdr3_nt: TGTGCCAGCAGTTATCTAGCGGGAGCCTACGAGCAGTACTTC
cdr3_aa: CASSYLAGAYEQYF

j_call: TRBJ1-1
v_call: TRBV11-2
d_call: -
clone_size: -
cdr3_nt: TGTGCCAGCAGCTTAGATCCCGTGGGGGGGGCTTTCTTT
cdr3_aa: CASSLDPVGGAFF

j_call: TRBJ2-7
v_call: TRBV5-4
d_call: -
clone_size: few
cdr3_nt: TGTGCCAGCAGCTTGTTTCCCCGGGACACCTACGAGCAGTACTTC
cdr3_aa: CASSLFPRDTYEQYF

j_call: TRBJ2-2
v_call: TRBV19
d_call: -
clone_size: -
cdr3_nt: TGTGCCAGTAGTGAGACAGTGAACACCGGGGAGCTGTTTTTT
cdr3_aa: CASSETVNTGELFF

j_call: TRBJ2-1
v_call: TRBV7-3
d_call: TRBD1
clone_size: -
cdr3_nt: TGTGCCAGCAGCCCAGGACAGGCCCTTGACAATGAGCAGTTCTTC
cdr3_aa: CASSPGQALDNEQFF

j_call: TRBJ1-1
v_call: TRBV20-1
d_call: -
clone_size: -
cdr3_nt: TGCAGTGCTAGCGCGACAGCGAGAGCTTTCTTT
cdr3_aa: CSASATARAFF